Described below is a single T cell receptor (beta chain) sequence and its context. The source of the sample is a study of blood T cell repertoires in COVID-19. Across the whole study: Acute-phase and convalescent COVID-19 samples originated in the United States, Italy and Spain. Nucleic acid was either cDNA or gDNA, and it came from T cells, B-cell-depleted T cells, or PBMCs.

Original data processing: Estimation of nucleated cell counts was performed using reference gene primer amplification. TCRdb's table, derived via immunoSEQ multiplex PCR, lists solely in-frame clones and lacks some. V, J and clone size are taken as reported in that table, and D and trimming were inferred from the DNA itself. The sample holds about 110,000 clones, less than 75% seen once. Sequenced sample: peripheral blood. This TCR came from a woman aged 35 to 49 with acute or convalescent COVID-19.

CDR3 DNA sequence: TGTGCCAGCAGTCTCCAAACAGGGACCTCTGGAAACACCATATATTTT. Translating gives CASSLQTGTSGNTIYF. This chain joins TRBV7-2 and TRBJ1-3; a weak D match, TRBD1 (6 bases). V was trimmed by 6 bases and J by 0 bases, leaving 15 bases between them. Per the germline V gene, CDR1 is SGHTA and CDR2 is FQGNSA. This CDR3 is built from 16 residues.